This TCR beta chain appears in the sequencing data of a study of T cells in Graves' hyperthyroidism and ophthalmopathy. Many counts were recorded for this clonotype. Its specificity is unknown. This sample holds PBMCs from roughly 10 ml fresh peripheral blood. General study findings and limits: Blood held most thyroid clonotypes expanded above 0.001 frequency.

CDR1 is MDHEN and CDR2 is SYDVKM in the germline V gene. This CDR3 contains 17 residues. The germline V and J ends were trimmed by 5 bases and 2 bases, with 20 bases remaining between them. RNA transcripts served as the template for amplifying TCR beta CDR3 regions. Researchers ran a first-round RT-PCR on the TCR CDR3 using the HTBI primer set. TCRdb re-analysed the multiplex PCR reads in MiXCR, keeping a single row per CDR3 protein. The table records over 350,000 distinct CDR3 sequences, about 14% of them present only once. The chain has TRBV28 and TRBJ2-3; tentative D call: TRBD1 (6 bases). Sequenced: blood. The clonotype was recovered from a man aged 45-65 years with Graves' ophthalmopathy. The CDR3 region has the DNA TGTGCCAGCAGTCCCGCCGCAGGGGACCAAGACACAGATACGCAGTATTTT. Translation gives CASSPAAGDQDTDTQYF.